The rows below give T cell receptor beta chains drawn from one sample of a study of blood T cell repertoires in COVID-19. Assay: immunoSEQ multiplex PCR; the TCRdb copy retains only in-frame clones and omits some. This sample has approximately 100,000 clones, with more than 70% found just once. Specimen: peripheral blood. The source of these receptors is a woman in her sixties with acute or convalescent COVID-19. Both conserved end residues are part of each CDR3. Fields, in order: V gene, D gene, clone size, J gene, CDR3 DNA, CDR3 protein. D genes are given only for firm matches. The size field is filled for only some rows; it gives once, few, many or a size class.

>TRBV12-3/TRBV12-4|NA|NA|TRBJ2-3
TGTGCCAGCAGTCAGGGTACGCAGTATTTT
CASSQGTQYF
>TRBV5-1|NA|NA|TRBJ2-1
TGCGCCAGCAGCTTCCGCAATGAGCAGTTCTTC
CASSFRNEQFF
>TRBV28|NA|NA|TRBJ1-2
TGTGCCAGCAGTTTACGCGGGGCTCAGGGCTACACCTTC
CASSLRGAQGYTF
>TRBV6-5|TRBD1|NA|TRBJ1-3
TGTGCCAGCCGGCAGGGGGTAGCTGGAAACACCATATATTTT
CASRQGVAGNTIYF
>TRBV29-1|TRBD2|NA|TRBJ2-5
TGCAGCGTATTAGAACTAGCGGGAGAGACCCAGTACTTC
CSVLELAGETQYF
>TRBV6-6|TRBD2|NA|TRBJ2-1
TGTGCCAGCACAGAAAGCGGACTAGCGGGAGTTGAGCAGTTCTTC
CASTESGLAGVEQFF
>TRBV7-9|NA|NA|TRBJ2-5
TGTGCCAGCAGCCTAGGGGGAGTTTTGGTTTTGGAGACCCAGTACTTC
CASSLGGVLVLETQYF
>TRBV19|NA|NA|TRBJ1-5
TGTGCCAGTAGTATAGAGGCGGGGCCCCAGCATTTT
CASSIEAGPQHF
>TRBV28|NA|few|TRBJ2-7
TGTGCCAGCAGCCCGACAGGTGGGGTCTCCTACGAGCAGTACTTC
CASSPTGGVSYEQYF
>TRBV30|NA|NA|TRBJ1-1
TGTGCCTGGAGTGTATATACTGAAGCTTTCTTT
CAWSVYTEAFF
>TRBV7-6|NA|NA|TRBJ1-6
TGTGCCAGCAGCTTGGAGGGCGGGGGAACGGGAAATTCACCCCTCCACTTT
CASSLEGGGTGNSPLHF
>TRBV6-6|TRBD1|NA|TRBJ1-1
TGTGCCAGCAGTCGGACAGGCGACGCTTCAGCTTTCTTT
CASSRTGDASAFF
>TRBV30|TRBD1|NA|TRBJ1-1
TGTGCCGCAGAGAGGGGGCAAAACACTGAAGCTTTCTTT
CAAERGQNTEAFF
>TRBV6-5|TRBD1|NA|TRBJ1-2
TGTGCCAGCAGTTACGTACAGGGGGCTAGAAAGGGCTACACCTTC
CASSYVQGARKGYTF
>TRBV2|NA|once|TRBJ1-3
TGTGCCAGCAGCCTGGCGGCCAGCTCTGGAAACACCATATATTTT
CASSLAASSGNTIYF
>TRBV6-5|NA|NA|TRBJ2-7
TGTGCCAGCAGTTACGGTCAGGCACGGAACGAGCAGTACTTC
CASSYGQARNEQYF
>TRBV6-5|NA|NA|TRBJ2-6
TGTGCCAGCAGTCGAGGGCTGGGGGCCAACGTCCTGACTTTC
CASSRGLGANVLTF
>TRBV6-5|NA|NA|TRBJ2-5
TGTGCCAGCACCGGGTTGAATGGAGAGACCCAGTACTTC
CASTGLNGETQYF
>TRBV28|NA|once|TRBJ1-1
TGTGCCAGCATCTCCCGGACTGAAGCTTTCTTT
CASISRTEAFF
>TRBV29-1|NA|NA|TRBJ1-2
TGCAGCGTGAGCGGGGCCGGGCTCTATGGCTACACCTTC
CSVSGAGLYGYTF
>TRBV27|NA|NA|TRBJ1-6
TGTGCCAGCAGTTTTGCAGGGCGTAATTCACCCCTCCACTTT
CASSFAGRNSPLHF
>TRBV11-2|TRBD2|NA|TRBJ2-1
TGTGCCAGCAGCTTACATCTAGCGGGTTACAATGAGCAGTTCTTC
CASSLHLAGYNEQFF
>TRBV28|NA|few|TRBJ1-5
TGTGCCAGCACCCCGAGCCCATCCGCTCAGCCCCAGCATTTT
CASTPSPSAQPQHF
>TRBV5-1|NA|NA|TRBJ1-1
TGCGCCAGCAGCTCCCCCAGGGGAAGGTTGGGGAACACTGAAGCTTTCTTT
CASSSPRGRLGNTEAFF
>TRBV5-4|NA|NA|TRBJ2-7
TGTGCCAGCAGCCGCGAGGTGGGAGGACCTTACGAGCAGTACTTC
CASSREVGGPYEQYF
>TRBV5-8|NA|NA|TRBJ1-1
TGTGCCAGCAGCTTTGGGGGGTTTGAGAACACTGAAGCTTTCTTT
CASSFGGFENTEAFF
>TRBV27|NA|NA|TRBJ1-1
TGTGCCAGCAGAAATAGACTAGACACTGAAGCTTTCTTT
CASRNRLDTEAFF
>TRBV7-8|NA|NA|TRBJ2-7
TGTGCCAGCGGCGGAATCCAGCCCGTGCACGAGCAGTACTTC
CASGGIQPVHEQYF
>TRBV28|NA|NA|TRBJ1-2
TGTGCCAGCAGTTTAAACCCGTCGGGGGGCTACACCTTC
CASSLNPSGGYTF
>TRBV10-3|NA|NA|TRBJ1-1
TGTGCCACCAGACCGGGGTCGGCTGAAGCTTTCTTT
CATRPGSAEAFF
>TRBV3-1/TRBV3-2|NA|NA|TRBJ2-7
TGTGCCAGCAGCCTCAGGGGAGTACTCTCCTACGAGCAGTACTTC
CASSLRGVLSYEQYF
>TRBV18|TRBD1|NA|TRBJ2-7
TGTGCCAGCTCACCACCGGGACAGGAGCAGTACTTC
CASSPPGQEQYF
>TRBV5-4|TRBD2|once|TRBJ2-3
TGTGCCAGCAGTTTAGGGACCCCTCGACTAGCACTCACAGATACGCAGTATTTT
CASSLGTPRLALTDTQYF
>TRBV5-1|TRBD2|NA|TRBJ2-1
TGCGCCAGCAGCAGATCACTAGCGGGAGGGACCTACAATGAGCAGTTCTTC
CASSRSLAGGTYNEQFF
>TRBV6-5|NA|NA|TRBJ1-2
TGTGCCAGCAGATCCACAGGGCTTAACTATGGCTACACCTTC
CASRSTGLNYGYTF
>TRBV5-1|NA|once|TRBJ2-3
TGCGCCAGCAGCTTGGAGGCAGGGGGCACAGATACGCAGTATTTT
CASSLEAGGTDTQYF
>TRBV9|TRBD1|NA|TRBJ1-5
TGTGCCAGCAGCCCATCGACAGGGGTCGATCAGCCCCAGCATTTT
CASSPSTGVDQPQHF
>TRBV15|NA|once|TRBJ2-3
TGTGCCACCAGCAGCCCTACTAGGACAGATACGCAGTATTTT
CATSSPTRTDTQYF
>TRBV27|NA|NA|TRBJ1-6
TGTGCCACCCGGGGGTGGGATTCGAGACAGCCTAATTCACCCCTCCACTTT
CATRGWDSRQPNSPLHF
>TRBV7-2|TRBD2|NA|TRBJ2-1
TGTGCCAGCAGCATAGACCGTGCTAGCGGGAGAGGCGAGCAGTTCTTC
CASSIDRASGRGEQFF
>TRBV7-6|NA|NA|TRBJ1-1
TGTGCCAGCAGCGAGGACATTCCGATCCCCCACACTGAAGCTTTCTTT
CASSEDIPIPHTEAFF
>TRBV12-5|NA|NA|TRBJ1-1
TGTGCTAGTGGACCGGGACAAAGAACTGAAGCTTTCTTT
CASGPGQRTEAFF
>TRBV19|TRBD2|NA|TRBJ2-7
TGTGCCAGTAGCCCGGCCTCTAGCGGGATTTCCTACGAGCAGTACTTC
CASSPASSGISYEQYF
>TRBV2|NA|NA|TRBJ1-2
TGTGCCAGCAGTGAAAGGGGCGTGGGCGGCTACACCTTC
CASSERGVGGYTF
>TRBV6-5|NA|NA|TRBJ1-2
TGTGCCAGCAGACGCGGGACGTCTTGGGACTATGGCTACACCTTC
CASRRGTSWDYGYTF
>TRBV28|TRBD1|NA|TRBJ2-2
TGTGCCAGCACCCCCCGGGGACAGGGAAACACCGGGGAGCTGTTTTTT
CASTPRGQGNTGELFF
>TRBV6-5|NA|NA|TRBJ2-1
TGTGCCAGCACCGCCAGGACCTACAATGAGCAGTTCTTC
CASTARTYNEQFF
>TRBV5-1|TRBD2|once|TRBJ2-7
TGCGCCAGCAGCTTGCAACGGGAGGGAGGCGAGCAGTACTTC
CASSLQREGGEQYF
>TRBV18|TRBD1|NA|TRBJ1-2
TGTGCCAGCTCAGCGTTCGACAGGGGGAATGGCTACACCTTC
CASSAFDRGNGYTF
>TRBV28|TRBD1|NA|TRBJ1-2
TGTGCCAGCAGTTCCCTCGCCTCCGACAGGGGAGGAGGCTACACCTTC
CASSSLASDRGGGYTF
>TRBV6-1|NA|NA|TRBJ1-1
TGTGCCAGCAGTGAAAAATGGGCAAACACTGAAGCTTTCTTT
CASSEKWANTEAFF
>TRBV3-1/TRBV3-2|NA|NA|TRBJ1-2
TGTGCCAGCAGCCATAGAAACTATGGCTACACCTTC
CASSHRNYGYTF
>TRBV5-1|NA|NA|TRBJ1-5
TGCGCCAGCAGCTTGGGGCAGGGGAGTCAGCCCCAGCATTTT
CASSLGQGSQPQHF
>TRBV3-1/TRBV3-2|NA|NA|TRBJ1-5
TGTGCCAGCAGCCCCTCCTCGGGGAGTTCTCAGCCCCAGCATTTT
CASSPSSGSSQPQHF
>TRBV18|TRBD1|NA|TRBJ1-1
TGTGCCAGCTCACAGGGGACAGGGGGGAGAATGAACACTGAAGCTTTCTTT
CASSQGTGGRMNTEAFF
>TRBV6-1|TRBD1|few|TRBJ1-3
TGTGCCAGCAGTGACACAGGGGCCCTCTCTGGAAACACCATATATTTT
CASSDTGALSGNTIYF
>TRBV28|TRBD2|NA|TRBJ2-5
TGTGCCAGCAGACTAGCGGGAGCCGGGGAGACCCAGTACTTC
CASRLAGAGETQYF
>TRBV12-3/TRBV12-4|NA|NA|TRBJ1-1
TGTGCCAGCAGTTTAACGGTAGAAGCTTTCTTT
CASSLTVEAFF